The next 12 T cell receptor beta chains were all read from a single sample in a study of blood T cells in healthy people across ages (dated by TCRdb to the mid-2010s). Library preparation employed 5' RACE. Sequencing was performed on an Illumina HiSeq 2500. The second PCR ran for about 7 to 11 cycles and used a J-beta primer mix along with a sample-barcoded 5' primer. The public reads were run again by TCRdb, first through fastp at Q25 and then through MiXCR, and only productive beta chains were kept. Identical CDR3 proteins give one entry, which carries the most common genes and DNA. This sample holds about 970,000 distinct CDR3 sequences; roughly 47% were observed only once. Jointly, the top ten make up about 20% of the sample. Sequenced material: blood. Receptor source: a woman aged 60-75 years in good health.

The chain employs TRBV3-1 and TRBJ2-1; D is uncertain. The CDR3 has 14 amino acids. Trimming shortened V by 0 bases and J by 9 bases, and 12 bases separated the two germline ends. Germline CDR1 reads LGHDT; CDR2 reads YNNKEL (reference sequence). The CDR3 region is CASSQDVGVSEQFF. The CDR3 nucleotides are TGTGCCAGCAGCCAAGATGTCGGAGTGAGTGAGCAGTTCTTC.

The chain carries TRBV28 and TRBJ1-4; D unclear. The CDR3 sequence is 16 residues long. Trimming pared 8 bases from V and 16 bases from J, leaving 32 bases between. Germline V gene sequence: CDR1 MDHEN, CDR2 SYDVKM. The CDR3 protein is CASAASPDATSGPPFF. In nucleotides, the CDR3 is TGTGCCAGCGCCGCATCGCCAGACGCGACGAGTGGTCCACCGTTTTTT.

In this sample, this clonotype turned up a few times. The junction departs from germline at one end; a sequencing error may be responsible. The V gene is TRBV15, the J gene TRBJ1-4; D gene unclear. Germline CDR1 reads LNHNV; CDR2 reads YYDKDF (reference sequence). CDR3 size: 12 residues. CDR3 nucleotides: TGCGCCACCAGCACCTTTCCCGGGAAACTGTTTTTT. It encodes CATSTFPGKLFF.

This clonotype was detected ten times or more. CDR3 amino acids: CASRRYTGMNIQYF. The CDR3 region has the DNA TGTGCCAGCAGAAGATATACAGGGATGAACATTCAGTACTTC. The rearrangement joins TRBV5-6 to TRBJ2-4; possibly TRBD1 for D (6 bases). Looked up from germline, CDR1 is SGHDT and CDR2 is YYEEEE. The CDR3 consists of 14 residues. Trimming took 5 bases from V and 7 from J, leaving 16 bases between them.

The chain combines TRBV7-9 with TRBJ2-5; 9 positions match TRBD1. Germline CDR1 SEHNR, CDR2 FQNEAQ (reference sequence). V lost 4 bases to trimming and J lost 11 bases; unmatched junction nucleotides: 14. This CDR3 is 15 amino acids long. CDR3 DNA sequence: TGTGCCAGCAGCTACCTGGACAGGGGAACCAATGAGCAGTACTTC. Translating it yields CASSYLDRGTNEQYF.

J is TRBJ2-1 and V is TRBV28; 10 nucleotides align to TRBD1. The CDR3 runs 15 residues. The V and J ends lost 3 bases and 9 bases, in that order; junction bases with no gene match: 8. CDR1 and CDR2 from the germline V gene are MDHEN and SYDVKM. The CDR3: CASSFGDRGPTEQFF. In nucleotides, the CDR3 is TGTGCCAGCAGTTTTGGGGACAGGGGTCCGACTGAGCAGTTCTTC.

This clonotype has a handful of counts. The CDR3 here is CASSQDRTSGIITDTQYF. CDR3 nucleotides: TGTGCCAGCAGCCAAGACCGGACTAGCGGAATCATCACAGATACGCAGTATTTT. The V call is TRBV4-2, the J call TRBJ2-3; 10 bases agree with TRBD2. V shed 0 bases and J 2 bases; nucleotides not matched to a gene: 8. CDR1 is LGHNA and CDR2 is YNFKEQ in the germline V gene. The CDR3 spans 18 residues.

This chain uses TRBV4-1 with TRBJ2-5; 8 bases align to TRBD2. The J call may be incorrect, as the DNA end agrees better with TRBJ2-7. This CDR3 is 17 amino acids long. Germline lookup yields CDR1 MGHRA and CDR2 YSYEKL. The CDR3 sequence: CASSQLRAGVVIAEQYF. CDR3 nucleotides: TGCGCCAGCAGCCAACTACGAGCGGGAGTGGTCATTGCCGAGCAGTACTTC.

The chain carries TRBV6-5 and TRBJ1-1, with TRBD1 as a possible D gene (6 bases). Germline assignment: CDR1 MNHEY and CDR2 SVGAGI. This CDR3 contains 18 residues. V was pared by 1 base and J by 4 bases, with 22 bases between. CDR3 in DNA: TGTGCCAGCAGTTACTTGGGGGGCGTACGGAAATTTAGCACTGAAGCTTTCTTT. Its translation: CASSYLGGVRKFSTEAFF.

This chain uses TRBV2 with TRBJ2-5; 9 bases line up with TRBD1. V trimming: 2 bases; J trimming: 3 bases; junction bases outside the gene matches: 10. The CDR3 runs 17 residues. CDR1 SNHLY and CDR2 FYNNEI come from the germline V gene. The CDR3 loop is CASSEPWGTGRKETQYF. The CDR3 DNA sequence: TGTGCCAGCAGTGAACCCTGGGGGACAGGGAGAAAAGAGACCCAGTACTTC. The variable domain in full, with the rest retrieved from reference TRBV2 and TRBJ2-5, is EPEVTQTPSHQVTQMGQEVILRCVPISNHLYFYWYRQILGQKVEFLVSFYNNEISEKSEIFDDQFSVERPDGSNFTLKIRSTKLEDSAMYFCASSEPWGTGRKETQYFGPGTRLLVL.

The chain carries TRBV28 and TRBJ1-2, with D possibly matching TRBD1 (6 bases). The CDR3 runs to 15 residues. V was shortened by 3 bases and J by 4 bases, with 15 bases between the two germline ends. Germline values: CDR1 MDHEN, CDR2 SYDVKM. Here the CDR3 DNA reads TGTGCCAGCAGTTTCGGTGGGACATGGATCTATGGCTACACCTTC. It is translated as CASSFGGTWIYGYTF.

V gene TRBV7-2 combines with J gene TRBJ2-7, with 8 bases that match TRBD2. The J segment lost 3 bases and the V segment lost 1 base, leaving 5 bases of the junction unmatched. CDR1 SGHTA and CDR2 FQGNSA come from the germline V gene. CDR3 length: 15 amino acids. DNA for the CDR3: TGTGCCAGCAGCTTAGAGAGCGGGAGATTCTACGAGCAGTACTTC. It translates to CASSLESGRFYEQYF.